A single TCR beta chain is shown here with its context. TCRdb reprocessed the RT-PCR reads via MiXCR and lists one record per CDR3 protein. Counted here are roughly 700,000 distinct CDR3 sequences, over 11% occurring once; the ten biggest clones make up 6.5% to 8.5%. This entry is derived from a study of response to subunit inactivated influenza vaccine. The CDR3 has 13 amino acids. Trimming shortened V by 7 bases and J by 2 bases, and 11 bases separated the two germline ends. Germline V CDR1 and CDR2: LNHDA, SQIVND (reference sequence). Sequencing was performed on PBMCs from blood, taken around 14 days before vaccination. The TCR sequence derives from a man aged 45 to 65 who received an inactivated influenza vaccine. The V call is TRBV19, the J call TRBJ1-1, with D perhaps TRBD1 (5 bases). The chain's CDR3 is CASTQGINTEAFF. The CDR3 nucleotides read TGTGCCAGTACGCAGGGCATCAACACTGAAGCTTTCTTT.